This T cell receptor beta chain was documented in a study of T cell changes during pregnancy in multiple sclerosis. CDR1 and CDR2 from the germline V gene are LGHNA and YNFKEQ. The trim removed 0 bases at V and 2 bases at J, leaving 5 bases unmatched. CDR3 length: 16 amino acids. The assay was immunoSEQ multiplex PCR, and TCRdb's table has in-frame clones only and misses some. The sample has tens of thousands of clones, around 91% seen once. The sample in question was peripheral blood, obtained after pregnancy. This chain joins TRBV4-2 and TRBJ2-7; TRBD2 matches at 9 bases. The receptor's source is a female donor in good health, enrolled as a control in a pregnancy study. This CDR3 reads CASSQDPSSGAYEQYF. As DNA, the CDR3 is TGTGCCAGCAGCCAAGACCCATCTAGCGGGGCCTACGAGCAGTACTTC.